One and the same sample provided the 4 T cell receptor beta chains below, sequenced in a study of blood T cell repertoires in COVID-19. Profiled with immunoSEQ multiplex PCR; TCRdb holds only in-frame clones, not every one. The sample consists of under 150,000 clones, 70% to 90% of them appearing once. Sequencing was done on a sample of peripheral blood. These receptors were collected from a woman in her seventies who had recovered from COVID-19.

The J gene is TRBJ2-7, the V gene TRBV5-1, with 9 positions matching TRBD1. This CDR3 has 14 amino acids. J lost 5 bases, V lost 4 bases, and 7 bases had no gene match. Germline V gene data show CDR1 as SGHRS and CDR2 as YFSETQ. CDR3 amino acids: CASSRTGAGHEQYF. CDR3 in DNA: TGCGCCAGCAGCCGGACAGGGGCGGGCCACGAGCAGTACTTC.

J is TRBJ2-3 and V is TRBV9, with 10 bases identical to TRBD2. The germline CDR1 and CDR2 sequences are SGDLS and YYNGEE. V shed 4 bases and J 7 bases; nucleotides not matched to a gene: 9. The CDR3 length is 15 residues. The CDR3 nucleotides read TGTGCCAGCAGCTCAGCGGGGGGGCCTGGATATACGCAGTATTTT. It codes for CASSSAGGPGYTQYF.

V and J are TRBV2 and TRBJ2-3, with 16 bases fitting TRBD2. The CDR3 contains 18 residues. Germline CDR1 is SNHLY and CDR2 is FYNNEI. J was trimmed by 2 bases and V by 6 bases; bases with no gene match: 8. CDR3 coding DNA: TGTGCCAGCAGGGGTAGGGGACTAGCGGGAGGGAACACAGATACGCAGTATTTT. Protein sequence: CASRGRGLAGGNTDTQYF.

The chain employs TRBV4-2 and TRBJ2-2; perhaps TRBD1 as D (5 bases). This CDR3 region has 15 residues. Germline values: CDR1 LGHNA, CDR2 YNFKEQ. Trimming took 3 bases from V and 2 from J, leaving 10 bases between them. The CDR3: CASSQTDSNTGELFF. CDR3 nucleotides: TGTGCCAGCAGCCAGACAGACAGTAACACCGGGGAGCTGTTTTTT.